The rows below give T cell receptor beta chains drawn from one sample of a study of T cell responses to AZD1222 COVID-19 vaccine. The repertoire was sequenced with immunoSEQ multiplex PCR; TCRdb's copy has only in-frame clones and lacks some. The table has about 73,000 clones, roughly 90% seen once; the top ten hold 1.3% to 1.5%. The specimen comprised peripheral blood, sampled 28 days after the second AZD1222 dose. Every receptor here comes from an adult who received the AZD1222 COVID-19 vaccine. Each CDR3 is given with its conserved first and last residue. D genes are given only for firm matches. Size is stated for part of the rows, as once, few or many counts, or as a class when the clone is expanded.

>-|-|TRBV19|TRBJ1-6
CASALVGAGSPYNSPLHF
TGTGCCAGCGCATTGGTCGGGGCGGGGAGCCCCTATAATTCACCCCTCCACTTT
>-|TRBD1|TRBV18|TRBJ1-4
CASSPYGTANEKLFF
TGTGCCAGCTCACCTTACGGGACAGCTAATGAAAAACTGTTTTTT
>once|-|TRBV5-8|TRBJ1-3
CASSPTHGNTIYF
TGTGCCAGCAGCCCCACCCACGGAAACACCATATATTTT
>-|-|TRBV2|TRBJ1-3
CASSEVLGGLTKISAGNTIYF
TGTGCCAGCAGTGAAGTTTTGGGGGGGCTTACCAAGATTTCTGCTGGAAACACCATATATTTT
>once|-|TRBV19|TRBJ2-1
CATLPRGAWSYNEQFF
TGTGCCACCCTGCCCCGTGGGGCCTGGTCCTACAATGAGCAGTTCTTC
>-|-|TRBV28|TRBJ1-5
CASSILGIGNQPQHF
TGTGCCAGCAGTATACTCGGTATTGGCAATCAGCCCCAGCATTTT
>-|-|TRBV7-2|TRBJ1-5
CASSLAGQKGSNQPQHF
TGTGCCAGCAGCTTAGCGGGCCAGAAGGGGAGCAATCAGCCCCAGCATTTT
>-|TRBD1|TRBV28|TRBJ2-4
CASRDWGQGFENIQYF
TGTGCCAGCAGGGATTGGGGACAGGGTTTTGAAAACATTCAGTACTTC
>-|TRBD1|TRBV2|TRBJ2-7
CASSLGQLLSNEQYF
TGTGCCAGCAGCTTGGGACAGCTCCTTTCCAACGAGCAGTACTTC
>once|-|TRBV3-1/TRBV3-2|TRBJ1-1
CASSQHRTEAFF
TGTGCCAGCAGCCAGCACCGTACTGAAGCTTTCTTT
>-|-|TRBV28|TRBJ2-1
CASTPREGAGPYNEQFF
TGTGCCAGCACTCCTCGGGAGGGGGCGGGGCCATACAATGAGCAGTTCTTC
>-|TRBD1|TRBV19|TRBJ1-5
CASSMGTGNNQPQHF
TGTGCCAGTAGTATGGGGACAGGAAACAATCAGCCCCAGCATTTT
>-|TRBD2|TRBV18|TRBJ2-1
CASSPSRGGLGEQFF
TGTGCCAGCTCACCAAGCCGGGGGGGCCTGGGTGAGCAGTTCTTC
>-|-|TRBV7-3|TRBJ2-1
CASSLVTGATYNEQFF
TGTGCCAGCAGCTTAGTAACGGGGGCCACCTACAATGAGCAGTTCTTC
>-|-|TRBV29-1|TRBJ1-2
CSVASGGGYTF
TGCAGCGTGGCGTCCGGGGGCGGCTACACCTTC
>-|TRBD2|TRBV27|TRBJ2-5
CASSLSASGGPNQETQYF
TGTGCCAGCAGTTTATCGGCTAGCGGGGGCCCAAACCAAGAGACCCAGTACTTC
>-|TRBD1|TRBV3-1/TRBV3-2|TRBJ2-4
CASSIERNRGINIQYF
TGTGCCAGCAGCATAGAGAGGAACAGGGGGATAAACATTCAGTACTTC
>-|TRBD2|TRBV7-2|TRBJ2-1
CAAGGASYNEQFF
TGTGCCGCGGGGGGGGCTTCCTACAATGAGCAGTTCTTC
>-|TRBD1|TRBV5-5|TRBJ1-3
CASRPGTGFSGNTIYF
TGTGCCAGCAGGCCCGGGACAGGTTTCTCCGGAAACACCATATATTTT
>-|TRBD1|TRBV7-9|TRBJ1-1
CASSPGQGAYEAFF
TGTGCCAGCAGCCCAGGACAGGGGGCTTATGAAGCTTTCTTT
>-|TRBD1|TRBV30|TRBJ2-7
CAWSRTGGTEQYF
TGTGCCTGGAGTAGGACAGGGGGTACCGAGCAGTACTTC
>once|TRBD2|TRBV5-1|TRBJ2-7
CASSLATSGGAGYEQYF
TGCGCCAGCAGCTTGGCGACTAGCGGGGGGGCTGGGTACGAGCAGTACTTC
>once|-|TRBV11-2|TRBJ1-1
CASRQNWGGTEAFF
TGTGCCAGCAGGCAGAACTGGGGTGGGACTGAAGCTTTCTTT
>-|-|TRBV29-1|TRBJ1-1
CSAMGPSRGAFF
TGCAGCGCCATGGGTCCTTCCCGGGGAGCTTTCTTT
>-|-|TRBV30|TRBJ1-6
CAWSGDSSPLHF
TGTGCCTGGAGTGGAGATTCTTCACCCCTCCACTTT
>-|-|TRBV5-1|TRBJ2-1
CASSLGLRVTYNEQFF
TGCGCCAGCAGCTTGGGGTTGAGGGTCACCTACAATGAGCAGTTCTTC
>-|-|TRBV5-1|TRBJ2-1
CASSPGIAENNEQFF
TGCGCCAGCAGCCCCGGAATAGCGGAGAACAATGAGCAGTTCTTC
>-|-|TRBV15|TRBJ1-2
CATSRDSGGGYTF
TGTGCCACCAGCAGAGATTCGGGGGGAGGCTACACCTTC
>-|-|TRBV4-1|TRBJ1-6
CASSQLVLGNSPLHF
TGCGCCAGCAGCCAACTAGTGCTCGGAAATTCACCCCTCCACTTT
>-|-|TRBV18|TRBJ1-6
CASSPRTGRYNSPLHF
TGTGCCAGCTCACCTAGGACGGGCAGGTATAATTCACCCCTCCACTTT
>-|-|TRBV7-3|TRBJ2-5
CASSLGPQETQYF
TGTGCCAGCAGCTTGGGGCCCCAAGAGACCCAGTACTTC
>-|TRBD1|TRBV5-1|TRBJ2-6
CASSSTGAGANVLTF
TGCGCCAGCAGCTCGACAGGGGCTGGGGCCAACGTCCTGACTTTC
>once|TRBD1|TRBV11-3|TRBJ2-2
CASSLSRGTTGELFF
TGTGCCAGCAGCTTGTCCAGGGGGACGACCGGGGAGCTGTTTTTT
>-|-|TRBV15|TRBJ1-2
CATSRDEGSAYGYTF
TGTGCCACCAGCAGAGATGAGGGCAGCGCCTATGGCTACACCTTC
>once|-|TRBV3-1/TRBV3-2|TRBJ2-7
CASSQQGSYEQYF
TGTGCCAGCAGCCAACAGGGCTCCTACGAGCAGTACTTC
>-|-|TRBV5-6|TRBJ1-6
CASTGLTGYSPLHF
TGTGCCAGCACTGGACTCACAGGGTATTCACCCCTCCACTTT
>once|-|TRBV7-3|TRBJ2-3
CASSSQGDTQYF
TGTGCCAGCAGCTCTCAAGGAGATACGCAGTATTTT
>-|TRBD1|TRBV6-5|TRBJ2-7
CASRGQGAYEQYF
TGTGCCAGCAGGGGACAGGGAGCCTACGAGCAGTACTTC
>-|TRBD2|TRBV5-1|TRBJ2-2
CASYDLAGGITGELFF
TGCGCCAGCTATGATCTTGCGGGGGGGATCACCGGGGAGCTGTTTTTT
>-|-|TRBV29-1|TRBJ1-1
CSAMAGTVNTEAFF
TGCAGCGCTATGGCTGGGACGGTGAACACTGAAGCTTTCTTT
>-|-|TRBV29-1|TRBJ2-1
CSAGAGRRNEQFF
TGCAGCGCGGGAGCAGGCCGACGCAATGAGCAGTTCTTC
>-|TRBD2|TRBV4-2|TRBJ2-2
CASSRGLAGVTGELFF
TGTGCCAGCAGCCGGGGACTAGCGGGGGTCACCGGGGAGCTGTTTTTT
>few|TRBD1|TRBV5-1|TRBJ2-7
CASSLGATGGAEQYF
TGCGCCAGCAGCTTGGGGGCGACAGGGGGAGCCGAGCAGTACTTC
>once|-|TRBV4-1|TRBJ2-7
CASSQGEIFFSYEQYF
TGCGCCAGCAGCCAAGGGGAGATCTTCTTCTCCTACGAGCAGTACTTC
>-|TRBD1|TRBV7-9|TRBJ1-2
CASSSTGDGYTF
TGTGCCAGCAGCTCGACAGGGGATGGCTACACCTTC
>-|-|TRBV7-2|TRBJ1-1
CASSNTGKAFF
TGTGCCAGCAGCAACACAGGGAAGGCTTTCTTT
>-|-|TRBV12-3/TRBV12-4|TRBJ1-1
CASSFKGNTEAFF
TGTGCCAGCAGTTTCAAGGGGAACACTGAAGCTTTCTTT
>once|-|TRBV30|TRBJ1-4
CAWKSSNTGEKLFF
TGTGCCTGGAAATCTTCTAACACAGGGGAAAAACTGTTTTTT
>-|-|TRBV4-2|TRBJ2-3
CASSQGLIVDAQYF
TGTGCCAGCAGCCAAGGATTGATAGTAGATGCGCAGTATTTT
>-|-|TRBV6-5|TRBJ1-5
CASRLDPNQPQHF
TGTGCCAGCAGACTCGACCCCAATCAGCCCCAGCATTTT
>-|TRBD1|TRBV7-3|TRBJ1-1
CASSLIQGDAFF
TGTGCCAGCAGCTTAATCCAGGGGGACGCTTTCTTT
>-|-|TRBV6-5|TRBJ1-5
CASRLNRERNQPQHF
TGTGCCAGCAGGCTCAACAGGGAGAGAAATCAGCCCCAGCATTTT